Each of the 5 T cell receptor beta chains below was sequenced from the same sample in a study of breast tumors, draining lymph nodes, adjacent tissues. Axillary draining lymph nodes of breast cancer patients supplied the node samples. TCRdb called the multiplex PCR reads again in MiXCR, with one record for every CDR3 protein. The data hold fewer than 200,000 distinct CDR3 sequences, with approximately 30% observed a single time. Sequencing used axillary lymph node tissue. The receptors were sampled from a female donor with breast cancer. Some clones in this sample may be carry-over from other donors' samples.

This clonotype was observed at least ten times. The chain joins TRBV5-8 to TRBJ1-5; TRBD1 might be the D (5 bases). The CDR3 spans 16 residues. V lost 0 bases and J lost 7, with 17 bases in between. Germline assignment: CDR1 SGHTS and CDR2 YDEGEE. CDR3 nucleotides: TGTGCCAGCAGCTTGGGGGGGACCGCCAATTGGCAGCCCCAGCATTTT. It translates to CASSLGGTANWQPQHF.

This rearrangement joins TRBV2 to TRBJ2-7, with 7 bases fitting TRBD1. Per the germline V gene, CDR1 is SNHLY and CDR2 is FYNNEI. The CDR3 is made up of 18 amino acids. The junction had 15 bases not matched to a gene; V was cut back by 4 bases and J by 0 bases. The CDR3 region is CASSARDPTGMGSYEQYF. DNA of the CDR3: TGTGCCAGCAGTGCTAGAGACCCGACAGGGATGGGCTCCTACGAGCAGTACTTC.

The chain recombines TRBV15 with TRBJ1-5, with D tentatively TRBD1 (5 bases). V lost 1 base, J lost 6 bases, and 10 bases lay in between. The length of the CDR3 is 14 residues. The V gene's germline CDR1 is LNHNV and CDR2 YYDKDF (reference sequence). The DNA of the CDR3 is TGTGCCACCAGCAGAGTCCAGGGATTTCAGCCCCAGCATTTT. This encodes CATSRVQGFQPQHF.

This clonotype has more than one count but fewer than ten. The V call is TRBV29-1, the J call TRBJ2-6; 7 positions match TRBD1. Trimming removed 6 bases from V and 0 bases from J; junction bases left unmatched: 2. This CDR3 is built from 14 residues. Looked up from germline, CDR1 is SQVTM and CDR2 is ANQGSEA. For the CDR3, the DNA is TGCAGCGTGGCAGGGGGCTCTGGGGCCAACGTCCTGACTTTC. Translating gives CSVAGGSGANVLTF. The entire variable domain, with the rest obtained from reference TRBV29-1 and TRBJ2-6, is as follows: SAVISQKPSRDICQRGTSLTIQCQVDSQVTMMFWYRQQPGQSLTLIATANQGSEATYESGFVIDKFPISRPNLTFSTLTVSNMSPEDSSIYLCSVAGGSGANVLTFGAGSRLTVL.

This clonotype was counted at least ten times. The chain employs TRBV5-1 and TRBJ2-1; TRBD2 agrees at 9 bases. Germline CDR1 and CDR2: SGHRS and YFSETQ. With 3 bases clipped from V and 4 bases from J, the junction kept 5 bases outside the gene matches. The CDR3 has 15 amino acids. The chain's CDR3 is CASSYSGGSYNEQFF. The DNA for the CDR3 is TGCGCCAGCAGCTACAGCGGGGGGTCTTACAATGAGCAGTTCTTC. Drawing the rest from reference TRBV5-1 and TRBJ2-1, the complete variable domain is KAGVTQTPRYLIKTRGQQVTLSCSPISGHRSVSWYQQTPGQGLQFLFEYFSETQRNKGNFPGRFSGRQFSNSRSEMNVSTLELGDSALYLCASSYSGGSYNEQFFGPGTRLTVL.